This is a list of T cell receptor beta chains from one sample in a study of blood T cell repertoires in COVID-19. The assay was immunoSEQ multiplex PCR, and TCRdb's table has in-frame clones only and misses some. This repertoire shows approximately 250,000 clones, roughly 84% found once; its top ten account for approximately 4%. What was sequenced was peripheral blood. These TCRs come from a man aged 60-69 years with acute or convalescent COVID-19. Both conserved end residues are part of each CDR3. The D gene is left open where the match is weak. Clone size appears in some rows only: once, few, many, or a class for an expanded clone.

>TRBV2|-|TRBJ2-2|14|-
CASIAGANTGELFF
TGTGCCAGCATTGCAGGGGCGAACACCGGGGAGCTGTTTTTT
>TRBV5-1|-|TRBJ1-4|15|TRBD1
CASSSRTGGNEKLFF
TGCGCCAGCAGCAGCCGGACAGGGGGTAATGAAAAACTGTTTTTT
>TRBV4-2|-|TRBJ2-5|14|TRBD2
CASSPGASGETQYF
TGTGCCAGCAGCCCAGGGGCTAGCGGGGAGACCCAGTACTTC
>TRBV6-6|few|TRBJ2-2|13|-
CASSYSAAGELFF
TGTGCCAGCAGTTACTCAGCGGCCGGGGAGCTGTTTTTT
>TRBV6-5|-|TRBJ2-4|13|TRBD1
CAATGTGGNIQYF
TGTGCCGCGACCGGGACAGGGGGAAACATTCAGTACTTC
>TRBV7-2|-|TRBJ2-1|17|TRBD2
CASSLAGAGASYNEQFF
TGTGCCAGCAGCTTAGCGGGAGCGGGAGCATCCTACAATGAGCAGTTCTTC
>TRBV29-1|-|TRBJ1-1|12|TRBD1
CSAGQGWAEAFF
TGCAGCGCTGGACAGGGATGGGCTGAAGCTTTCTTT
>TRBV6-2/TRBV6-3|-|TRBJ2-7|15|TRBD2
CASSFPSGGSYEQYF
TGTGCCAGCAGTTTTCCTAGCGGGGGGTCCTACGAGCAGTACTTC
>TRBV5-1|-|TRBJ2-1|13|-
CASSFTLNRGQFF
TGCGCCAGCAGCTTTACCCTAAACCGTGGGCAGTTCTTC
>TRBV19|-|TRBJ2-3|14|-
CASSIDPRSGPQYF
TGTGCCAGTAGTATAGATCCGCGGTCAGGGCCGCAGTATTTT
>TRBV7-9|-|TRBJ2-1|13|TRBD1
CASSALTGVVQFF
TGTGCCAGCAGCGCCCTGACAGGGGTTGTGCAGTTCTTC
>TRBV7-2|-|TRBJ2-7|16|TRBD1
CASSLVPGQGAYEQYF
TGTGCCAGCAGCTTAGTCCCCGGACAGGGGGCCTACGAGCAGTACTTC
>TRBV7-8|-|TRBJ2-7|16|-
CASSLGSRAGNYEQYF
TGTGCCAGCAGCCTAGGATCACGTGCGGGGAACTACGAGCAGTACTTC
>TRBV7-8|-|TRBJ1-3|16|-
CASSLRPHGTGNTIYF
TGTGCCAGCAGCCTACGACCCCACGGGACTGGAAACACCATATATTTT
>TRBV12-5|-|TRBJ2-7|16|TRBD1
CASGLAKGTGSYEQYF
TGTGCTAGTGGTTTGGCAAAGGGGACAGGATCGTACGAGCAGTACTTC
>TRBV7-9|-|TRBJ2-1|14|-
CASSLRVIGNEQFF
TGTGCCAGCAGCTTAAGAGTAATTGGCAATGAGCAGTTCTTC
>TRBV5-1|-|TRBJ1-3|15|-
CASSLEGEAGNTIYF
TGCGCCAGCAGCTTGGAAGGAGAGGCTGGAAACACCATATATTTT
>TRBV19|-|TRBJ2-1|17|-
CASSKTIAVSSYNEQFF
TGTGCCAGTAGTAAGACTATAGCGGTGAGCTCCTACAATGAGCAGTTCTTC
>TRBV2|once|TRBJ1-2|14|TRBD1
CASSPRQGSRGYTF
TGTGCCAGCAGCCCTAGACAGGGATCTAGGGGCTACACCTTC
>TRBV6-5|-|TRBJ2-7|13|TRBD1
CASRSGQDYEQYF
TGTGCCAGCAGGTCGGGACAGGACTACGAGCAGTACTTC
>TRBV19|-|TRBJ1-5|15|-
CASSTIQGINQPQHF
TGTGCCAGTAGTACCATCCAGGGGATCAATCAGCCCCAGCATTTT
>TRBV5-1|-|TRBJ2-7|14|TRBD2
CASGSGRSSYEQYF
TGCGCCAGCGGGAGCGGGAGGTCATCCTACGAGCAGTACTTC